In its sample, the clone carrying this T cell receptor beta chain was seen once. These data come from a study of T cells in tuberculosis. After thawing and overnight rest, PBMC were stained with GMM-loaded CD1B tetramer, viability dye and anti-CD3 for sorting. C32 glucose monomycolate from Rhodococcus equi was loaded onto the CD1B tetramers. Each donor contributed some 100,000 sorted tetramer-negative cells. The protocol was immunoSEQ multiplex PCR, while the TCRdb copy is restricted to in-frame clones and leaves out a portion. The sample yields about 54,000 clones, roughly 88% seen once. This CDR3 has 16 residues.

The V and J genes are TRBV21-1 and TRBJ2-7; the D segment call TRBD1 is taken from the table without a DNA check. TRBV21-1 is deemed a pseudogene. The receptor was derived from an adult woman with latent tuberculosis. The specimen was CD1b-GMM tetramer-negative cells sorted from PBMCs. CDR3 DNA sequence: TGTGCCAGCAGCAAAGAATGGGCAGGGTTGGCTAATGAGCAGTACTTC. This sequence encodes CASSKEWAGLANEQYF.